This T cell receptor (beta chain) was recovered during a study of blood T cell repertoires in COVID-19. On the study more broadly: The United States, Italy and Spain were the sources of the acute and convalescent COVID-19 samples. PBMCs, B-cell-depleted T cells, or T cells provided the cDNA or gDNA that made up the material.

As processed by the authors: Amplified reference gene primers provided the basis for estimating nucleated cell counts. The protocol was immunoSEQ multiplex PCR, while the TCRdb copy is restricted to in-frame clones and leaves out a portion. For V, J and clone size, that table is used; D and trimming come from the DNA. Among about 73,000 clones listed, approximately 80% were seen once. A few counts support this clone. This CDR3 spans 16 amino acids. Germline CDR1 and CDR2: MNHEY and SVGEGT. Trimming removed 5 bases from V and 0 bases from J; junction bases left unmatched: 3. Sequencing input: peripheral blood. The clonotype was recovered from a man older than 75 with active or convalescent COVID-19. The chain uses TRBV6-2 or TRBV6-3 and TRBJ2-2; 10 bases fit TRBD2. The CDR3: CASSRLAGTNTGELFF. The CDR3 DNA is TGTGCCAGCAGTCGACTAGCGGGCACGAACACCGGGGAGCTGTTTTTT.